The 18 T cell receptor beta chains presented below share a single source sample, sequenced in a study of cytomegalovirus exposure and HLA in healthy donors. Clones were read by immunoSEQ multiplex PCR, and TCRdb kept only the in-frame ones, dropping some. The sample has more than 150,000 clones; about 80% are singletons. Source material: PBMCs. The source is a woman aged 18-29 years in good health and CMV-seropositive.

The chain employs TRBV5-1 and TRBJ2-3; tentative D call: TRBD1 (6 bases). Germline V gene lookup returns CDR1 SGHRS and CDR2 YFSETQ. The CDR3 totals 14 residues. The V end was cut by 4 bases, the J end by 1 base, with 10 bases between. As DNA, the CDR3 is TGCGCCAGCAGCACAGGGTTACGCACAGATACGCAGTATTTT. Encoded protein: CASSTGLRTDTQYF. The whole variable domain, filled in from reference TRBV5-1 and TRBJ2-3, reads KAGVTQTPRYLIKTRGQQVTLSCSPISGHRSVSWYQQTPGQGLQFLFEYFSETQRNKGNFPGRFSGRQFSNSRSEMNVSTLELGDSALYLCASSTGLRTDTQYFGPGTRLTVL.

The chain joins TRBV2 to TRBJ1-6; 8 nucleotides agree with TRBD1. The CDR3 has 15 residues. Germline V gives CDR1 SNHLY, CDR2 FYNNEI. Trimming took 4 bases from V and 10 from J; bases not matched to a gene: 9. The CDR3, as DNA: TGTGCCAGCAGTGTCCTCGGGACAGGCGGGTCACCCCTCCACTTT. This sequence encodes CASSVLGTGGSPLHF.

The chain employs TRBV23-1 and TRBJ1-2; D not certain. TRBV23-1 falls under the ORF class, with uncertain function. The CDR3 covers 10 residues. Trimming stripped 10 bases from V and 8 bases from J, with 11 bases between. The CDR3 nucleotides are TGCGCCACCGGGTGGTTCGGCTACACCTTC. Translated: CATGWFGYTF.

This chain links TRBV13 with TRBJ1-3; D gene uncertain. Trimming stripped 3 bases from V and 2 bases from J, with 5 bases between. Germline V gene data show CDR1 as PRHDT and CDR2 as FYEKMQ (reference sequence). The CDR3 spans 13 residues. CDR3 amino acids: CASSLSAGNTIYF. The CDR3 region has the DNA TGTGCCAGCAGCTTGAGTGCTGGAAACACCATATATTTT.

The chain employs TRBV2 and TRBJ2-3, with D perhaps TRBD1 (7 bases). Germline CDR1 SNHLY, CDR2 FYNNEI. This CDR3 spans 14 amino acids. Trimming took 2 bases from V and 6 from J, leaving 12 bases between them. The CDR3 sequence is CASSESAGGDTQYF. The CDR3 DNA reads as TGTGCCAGCAGTGAATCGGCAGGGGGGGATACGCAGTATTTT. Together with reference TRBV2 and TRBJ2-3, the CDR3 gives the full variable domain: EPEVTQTPSHQVTQMGQEVILRCVPISNHLYFYWYRQILGQKVEFLVSFYNNEISEKSEIFDDQFSVERPDGSNFTLKIRSTKLEDSAMYFCASSESAGGDTQYFGPGTRLTVL.

V is TRBV5-1 and J is TRBJ1-1, with 8 bases identical to TRBD1. J was trimmed by 4 bases and V by 7 bases; bases with no gene match: 15. The CDR3 is 16 residues long. Germline-derived CDR1 and CDR2 are SGHRS and YFSETQ. The CDR3 is CASFLGAGGSGTEAFF. CDR3 nucleotide sequence: TGCGCCAGCTTCCTTGGGGCAGGGGGCAGTGGCACTGAAGCTTTCTTT.

The chain links TRBV7-9 to TRBJ2-2, with 8 positions matching TRBD2. J gave up 5 bases and V 3 bases, and 8 bases lay outside the gene matches. There are 16 residues in the CDR3. Germline V gives CDR1 SEHNR, CDR2 FQNEAQ (reference sequence). CDR3 sequence (DNA): TGTGCCAGCAGCTTCCCGGGAGGGATAAGGACCGGGGAGCTGTTTTTT. Its translation is CASSFPGGIRTGELFF.

V gene TRBV7-8 combines with J gene TRBJ2-5; D might be TRBD2 (6 bases). V dropped 5 bases and J dropped 5 bases, with 24 bases sitting between them. Germline V gives CDR1 SGHVS, CDR2 FQNEAQ. CDR3 length: 17 amino acids. CDR3 bases: TGTGCCAGCAGCCAAGGAGGGTCTAGGCCCCACGACGAGACCCAGTACTTC. Its translation: CASSQGGSRPHDETQYF.

The CDR3: CASSEGQGSGNTIYF. In DNA form, the CDR3 reads TGTGCCAGCAGCGAGGGACAGGGGAGTGGGAACACCATATATTTT. The chain links TRBV9 to TRBJ1-3; 10 nucleotides align to TRBD1. Germline lookup yields CDR1 SGDLS and CDR2 YYNGEE. Trimming at V came to 3 bases and at J to 7 bases, leaving 7 bases not matched to a gene. The CDR3 totals 15 residues.

V usage is TRBV5-6 and J usage is TRBJ1-2, with D perhaps matching TRBD1 (6 bases). Germline V gene sequence: CDR1 SGHDT, CDR2 YYEEEE. CDR3 size: 14 residues. V was shortened by 1 base and J by 2 bases, with 9 bases between the two germline ends. In DNA form, the CDR3 reads TGTGCCAGCAGCTTGAAGGGGGTGAACTATGGCTACACCTTC. As protein: CASSLKGVNYGYTF. The variable domain in full, completed from reference TRBV5-6 and TRBJ1-2, reads DAGVTQSPTHLIKTRGQQVTLRCSPKSGHDTVSWYQQALGQGPQFIFQYYEEEERQRGNFPDRFSGHQFPNYSSELNVNALLLGDSALYLCASSLKGVNYGYTFGSGTRLTVV.

The rearrangement uses TRBV9 and TRBJ2-3, with D perhaps TRBD2 (5 bases). Germline V gives CDR1 SGDLS, CDR2 YYNGEE. This CDR3 is built from 12 residues. Trimming took 7 bases from V and 4 from J, leaving 10 bases between them. CDR3 region: CASGSASDTQYF. The CDR3 nucleotides read TGTGCCAGCGGGAGCGCGTCAGATACGCAGTATTTT.

There are a few counts of this clone. The chain couples TRBV19 to TRBJ2-3; weak D call: TRBD2 (6 bases). This CDR3 spans 15 amino acids. V lost 5 bases and J lost 1, with 13 bases in between. CDR1 and CDR2 (germline): LNHDA, SQIVND (reference sequence). DNA of the CDR3: TGTGCCAGTAGTCTCGGGGGAGTGGGCACAGATACGCAGTATTTT. Translation: CASSLGGVGTDTQYF.

This sequence joins TRBV4-1 and TRBJ2-7; 8 bases align to TRBD2. Germline CDR1 MGHRA, CDR2 YSYEKL. The CDR3 consists of 16 residues. Trimming cost V 0 bases and J 0 bases; bases outside gene matches: 4. The DNA for the CDR3 is TGCGCCAGCAGCCAAGAAAGGACTAGCCTCTCCTACGAGCAGTACTTC. This sequence encodes CASSQERTSLSYEQYF.

This rearrangement joins TRBV6-5 to TRBJ1-4; D possibly corresponds to TRBD1 (6 bases). The V gene lost 4 bases and the J gene lost 8 bases, with 20 bases spanning the gap. The germline V gene has CDR1 MNHEY and CDR2 SVGAGI. The CDR3 is made up of 16 amino acids. The CDR3 protein is CASSSTSGVGGEKLFF. The CDR3 DNA reads as TGTGCCAGCAGTTCCACCTCAGGGGTGGGAGGGGAAAAACTGTTTTTT.

The rearrangement links TRBV5-8 to TRBJ1-2, with D possibly matching TRBD1 (6 bases). The V end lost 2 bases, the J end lost 2 bases, and 7 bases lay between the germline ends. CDR1 and CDR2 (germline): SGHTS, YDEGEE. This CDR3 is built from 13 residues. The CDR3 protein is CASSFTGNYGYTF. The CDR3 DNA is TGTGCCAGCAGCTTCACAGGGAACTATGGCTACACCTTC.

The chain uses TRBV10-3 and TRBJ1-1; possibly TRBD1 for D (6 bases). Per germline, CDR1 ENHRY and CDR2 SYGVKD. The CDR3 totals 15 residues. V lost 1 base and J 6 bases, leaving 15 bases between the germline ends. CDR3 sequence reads: CAISEYGNRVAEAFF. The CDR3 DNA follows: TGTGCCATCAGTGAGTACGGGAACAGGGTGGCTGAAGCTTTCTTT.

The chain employs TRBV5-5 and TRBJ2-7; possibly TRBD2 for D (5 bases). Per the germline V gene, CDR1 is SGHKS and CDR2 is YYEKEE (reference sequence). The CDR3 is 15 amino acids. V was clipped by 4 bases and J by 5 bases, with 19 bases between them. The CDR3 here is CASSADSGRGDEQYF. The CDR3 region has the DNA TGTGCCAGCAGCGCGGATTCGGGGAGAGGAGACGAGCAGTACTTC.

This chain uses TRBV6-1 with TRBJ2-2, with a tentative D call TRBD2 (5 bases). CDR1 and CDR2 from the germline V gene are MNHNS and SASEGT. The CDR3 is made up of 15 amino acids. Trimming took 5 bases from V and 3 from J, leaving 13 bases between them. DNA for the CDR3: TGTGCCAGCAGTATCGAGACGGACTACACCGGGGAGCTGTTTTTT. Amino acids: CASSIETDYTGELFF.